The clone carrying this T cell receptor (beta chain) occurred once. This sample was taken from a study of cytomegalovirus exposure and HLA in healthy donors. Study context: Samples from HLA-typed donors yielded about 85 million unique TCRs in an early data release.

The PCR ran on 60 Vbeta and 13 Jbeta primers. Some clones are missing from TCRdb's copy, which holds only in-frame ones; the method was immunoSEQ multiplex PCR. The table has over 100,000 clones, about three quarters seen once. In germline, CDR1 is MNHNS, CDR2 SASEGT. The CDR3 has 14 amino acids. With 4 bases removed from V and 6 bases from J, the gap between germline ends came to 16 bases. The V and J genes are TRBV6-1 and TRBJ2-7; possibly TRBD1 for D (5 bases). This clonotype was sampled from a female donor in good health and CMV-seropositive. Sequenced material: PBMCs. CDR3 in amino acids: CASSAHQGKREQYF. Here the CDR3 DNA reads TGTGCCAGCAGTGCTCACCAGGGAAAACGCGAGCAGTACTTC.